This is a list of T cell receptor beta chains from one sample in a study of OX40 agonist ivuxolimab in advanced cancers. Data came from immunoSEQ multiplex PCR; TCRdb stores just in-frame clones and leaves some out. The sample shows about 40,000 clones, about 88% of them seen only once. Sequenced here: CD4+ or CD8+ T cells sorted from blood, sampled in a trial of the OX40 agonist ivuxolimab. Receptors were obtained from an adult with an advanced solid tumor such as melanoma, head and neck, liver or kidney cancer. CDR3s include the opening cysteine and the closing phenylalanine or tryptophan. A D gene is named only where the DNA matches it firmly. Clone size appears in some rows only: once, few, many, or a class for an expanded clone.

v_call,clone_size,d_call,j_call,cdr3_aa,cdr3_nt
TRBV15,NA,NA,TRBJ1-1,CAASGGNTEAFF,TGTGCCGCGTCAGGTGGTAACACTGAAGCTTTCTTT
TRBV19,NA,TRBD2,TRBJ2-1,CASSWTSGYEQFF,TGTGCCAGTAGTTGGACTAGCGGGTATGAGCAGTTCTTC
TRBV11-2,NA,NA,TRBJ2-5,CASSLGWDGRQETQYF,TGTGCCAGCAGCTTAGGTTGGGACGGCAGACAAGAGACCCAGTACTTC
TRBV5-4,NA,TRBD1,TRBJ2-2,CASSDRDRRTGELFF,TGTGCCAGCAGCGACCGGGACAGAAGAACCGGGGAGCTGTTTTTT
TRBV29-1,NA,TRBD1,TRBJ2-1,CSHWAGGNEQFF,TGCAGCCATTGGGCAGGGGGTAATGAGCAGTTCTTC
TRBV28,NA,NA,TRBJ1-2,CAGGDGYTF,TGTGCCGGAGGTGATGGCTACACCTTC
TRBV5-6,NA,TRBD2,TRBJ2-2,CASSLLATGELFF,TGTGCCAGCAGCTTACTAGCGACCGGGGAGCTGTTTTTT
TRBV27,NA,NA,TRBJ2-1,CASSFRQISYNEQFF,TGTGCCAGCAGTTTTAGGCAGATATCCTACAATGAGCAGTTCTTC
TRBV2,NA,NA,TRBJ2-3,CASSEGLSTDTQYF,TGTGCCAGCAGCGAAGGGCTTAGCACAGATACGCAGTATTTT
TRBV18,NA,TRBD2,TRBJ2-6,CASSPRGGSGANVLTF,TGTGCCAGCTCACCACGGGGGGGGTCTGGGGCCAACGTCCTGACTTTC
TRBV4-2,NA,TRBD2,TRBJ2-1,CASSQAGTSLDNEQFF,TGTGCCAGCAGCCAAGCCGGGACTAGTTTGGACAATGAGCAGTTCTTC
TRBV7-2,NA,NA,TRBJ2-3,CASSVRGGLPTDTQYF,TGTGCCAGCAGCGTGAGGGGGGGGCTACCCACAGATACGCAGTATTTT
TRBV7-8,NA,NA,TRBJ1-2,CASSFGGTYGYTF,TGTGCCAGCAGCTTCGGGGGAACGTATGGCTACACCTTC
TRBV5-1,NA,NA,TRBJ2-3,CASSLYRETDTQYF,TGCGCCAGCAGCCTCTACAGGGAGACAGATACGCAGTATTTT
TRBV19,NA,TRBD1,TRBJ1-1,CASADRGPNTEAFF,TGTGCCAGTGCGGACAGGGGACCGAACACTGAAGCTTTCTTT
TRBV7-6,NA,NA,TRBJ1-5,CASSLGEGILSNQPQHF,TGTGCCAGCAGCTTAGGGGAGGGAATCCTAAGCAATCAGCCCCAGCATTTT
TRBV6-4,NA,NA,TRBJ2-1,CASSDSGLQGREQFF,TGTGCCAGCAGTGACTCCGGATTACAGGGTAGGGAGCAGTTCTTC
TRBV7-6,NA,NA,TRBJ1-2,CASSDMGVGYTF,TGTGCCAGCAGCGACATGGGGGTTGGCTACACCTTC
TRBV10-3,NA,NA,TRBJ1-2,CAISESKDYYGYTF,TGTGCCATCAGTGAGTCGAAAGACTACTATGGCTACACCTTC
TRBV27,NA,NA,TRBJ2-1,CASSTPGSSSYNEQFF,TGTGCCAGCAGCACCCCAGGGTCGAGCTCCTACAATGAGCAGTTCTTC
TRBV13,NA,NA,TRBJ1-1,CASTVENTEAFF,TGTGCCAGCACCGTGGAGAACACTGAAGCTTTCTTT
TRBV4-1,NA,NA,TRBJ2-1,CASARGGGYEQFF,TGCGCCAGCGCCCGTGGAGGCGGGTATGAGCAGTTCTTC
TRBV14,NA,NA,TRBJ2-1,CASSLVRGAYNEQFF,TGTGCCAGCAGCCTGGTAAGGGGCGCCTACAATGAGCAGTTCTTC
TRBV19,NA,NA,TRBJ2-1,CASTSKGGSSYNEQFF,TGTGCCAGTACCTCAAAAGGGGGTTCCTCCTACAATGAGCAGTTCTTC
TRBV6-6,NA,NA,TRBJ2-1,CASTSPDSPYNEQFF,TGTGCCAGCACATCCCCGGATAGCCCCTACAATGAGCAGTTCTTC
TRBV12-2,few,NA,TRBJ2-6,CASRLYKVPSGANVLTF,TGTGCAAGTCGCTTATACAAAGTGCCATCTGGGGCCAACGTCCTGACTTTC
TRBV5-5,NA,NA,TRBJ2-5,CASSPLLGTGETQYF,TGTGCCAGCAGCCCCCTCCTAGGGACTGGGGAGACCCAGTACTTC
TRBV6-5,NA,TRBD1,TRBJ2-5,CASSYSDRGGETQYF,TGTGCCAGCAGTTACTCGGACAGGGGGGGGGAGACCCAGTACTTC
TRBV11-3,NA,NA,TRBJ2-3,CASSLAPERVPDTQYF,TGTGCCAGCAGCTTGGCTCCGGAGCGGGTCCCAGATACGCAGTATTTT
TRBV4-2,NA,NA,TRBJ1-1,CASSPLGGGTEAFF,TGTGCCAGCAGCCCCCTAGGGGGGGGCACTGAAGCTTTCTTT
TRBV11-2,NA,TRBD1,TRBJ1-3,CASSTHRGSGNTIYF,TGTGCCAGCAGCACACACAGGGGATCTGGAAACACCATATATTTT
TRBV6-5,NA,TRBD1,TRBJ1-1,CASQGGEAEAFF,TGTGCCAGCCAAGGGGGCGAAGCTGAAGCTTTCTTT
TRBV10-3,NA,NA,TRBJ1-5,CAIKEVALGPQHF,TGTGCCATCAAAGAGGTTGCCCTGGGGCCCCAGCATTTT
TRBV29-1,NA,TRBD2,TRBJ2-5,CSVDGLAGEKYQETQYF,TGCAGCGTTGATGGGTTAGCGGGGGAAAAGTACCAAGAGACCCAGTACTTC
TRBV14,once,NA,TRBJ1-2,CASSQVINYGYTF,TGTGCCAGCAGCCAAGTAATTAACTATGGCTACACCTTC
TRBV11-2,NA,NA,TRBJ2-7,CASSLDDAGSYYYEQYF,TGTGCCAGCAGCTTAGACGACGCAGGGTCTTACTACTACGAGCAGTACTTC
TRBV6-5,NA,NA,TRBJ2-1,CASSYSGNEQFF,TGTGCCAGCAGTTACTCGGGGAATGAGCAGTTCTTC
TRBV28,NA,NA,TRBJ1-5,CASSPRRPNQPQHF,TGTGCCAGCAGCCCGCGCCGGCCTAACCAGCCCCAGCATTTT
TRBV7-9,NA,NA,TRBJ1-5,CASSLGGQQPQHF,TGTGCCAGCAGCTTGGGGGGGCAGCAGCCCCAGCATTTT
TRBV7-9,NA,NA,TRBJ1-3,CASSLGAILENTIYF,TGTGCCAGCAGCTTAGGCGCGATTTTAGAAAACACCATATATTTT
TRBV6-5,NA,NA,TRBJ1-1,CASSHREGKDTEAFF,TGTGCCAGCAGTCACCGAGAGGGTAAGGACACTGAAGCTTTCTTT
TRBV5-1,NA,NA,TRBJ1-1,CASSLGAGTTEAFF,TGCGCCAGCAGCTTGGGCGCGGGGACCACTGAAGCTTTCTTT
TRBV27,few,NA,TRBJ1-6,CASSWGGENSPLHF,TGTGCCAGCAGTTGGGGGGGAGAGAATTCACCCCTCCACTTT
TRBV30,NA,NA,TRBJ1-1,CAWGRADGTEAFF,TGTGCCTGGGGCAGGGCGGATGGCACTGAAGCTTTCTTT
TRBV27,NA,NA,TRBJ2-7,CASSLSTTGRSYEQYF,TGTGCCAGCAGTTTATCGACGACAGGACGCTCCTACGAGCAGTACTTC
TRBV6-1,NA,NA,TRBJ1-2,CASSPDRLRSYTF,TGTGCCAGCAGTCCCGACCGCCTTAGGAGCTACACCTTC
TRBV19,NA,NA,TRBJ2-1,CASSMGQGPYEQFF,TGTGCCAGTAGTATGGGGCAGGGACCCTATGAGCAGTTCTTC
TRBV2,once,TRBD1,TRBJ2-5,CASSVTGGILETQYF,TGTGCCAGCAGTGTCACAGGGGGTATTTTGGAGACCCAGTACTTC
TRBV7-9,once,TRBD2,TRBJ2-7,CASSLYFGTSAIGEQYF,TGTGCCAGCAGCTTATACTTTGGGACTAGCGCCATCGGGGAGCAGTACTTC
TRBV6-5,NA,NA,TRBJ1-1,CASSYSDRNTEAFF,TGTGCCAGCAGTTACTCCGACAGGAACACTGAAGCTTTCTTT
TRBV29-1,NA,NA,TRBJ1-1,CSVEDLDVTEAFF,TGCAGCGTTGAAGATCTGGACGTGACTGAAGCTTTCTTT
TRBV7-9,once,NA,TRBJ1-1,CASSFPVTGPRDSNTEAFF,TGTGCCAGCAGCTTCCCTGTGACAGGCCCAAGGGATTCGAACACTGAAGCTTTCTTT
TRBV4-1,NA,NA,TRBJ2-3,CASSQDILSRGGDTQYF,TGCGCCAGCAGCCAAGATATCCTATCCAGGGGAGGAGATACGCAGTATTTT